Only a few counts were recorded for the clone carrying this T cell receptor (beta chain). Each mixed lymphocyte reaction held around 200,000 CFSE-labeled responders and around 200,000 irradiated violet-dye-labeled stimulators. This specimen belongs to a study of graft-versus-host responses after intestinal transplantation. Study context: All of the recipients had induction that used anti-thymocyte globulin, then tacrolimus and steroids for two to four years.

Notes on the study in general: There were GvH clones found in recipient marrow, and some of them appeared first in ileum or blood. Elevated graft-versus-host to host-versus-graft clonal ratios in allografts were recorded for patients with graft-donor T cell macrochimerism.

Germline V gene sequence: CDR1 MNHNS, CDR2 SASEGT. CDR3 length equals 12 residues. V shed 2 bases and J shed 7 bases, with 8 bases lying between them. Using immunoSEQ multiplex PCR, the repertoire was profiled, and TCRdb retains in-frame clones only, with some absent. In the table there are tens of thousands of clones, about 45% of which are singletons. This TCR derives from a human patient who was an organ donor for intestinal transplantation. The chain couples TRBV6-1 to TRBJ2-5, with D unclear. Material: alloreactive CD8+ T cells from a mixed lymphocyte reaction culture, obtained before transplantation. Subset reported: CFSE-low proliferating T cells sorted from approximately six-day pre-transplant mixed lymphocyte reaction (GvH or HvG direction). CDR3 DNA sequence: TGTGCCAGCAGTGAAATGTCTGTGACCCAGTACTTC. It encodes CASSEMSVTQYF.